This T cell receptor beta chain derives from a study of T-cell reconstitution after alpha-beta-depleted transplantation in children. CDR3 length equals 17 residues. Germline CDR1 is KGHDR and CDR2 is SFDVKD. Trimming cost V 0 bases and J 6 bases; bases outside gene matches: 9. As it was prepared, the TCRbeta library received unique molecular identifiers. TCRdb ran MiXCR on the PCR reads and lists one entry per CDR3 protein. Here the sample spans some 640,000 distinct CDR3 sequences, approximately 17% being singletons. The chain recombines TRBV24-1 with TRBJ2-2; 7 bases map to TRBD1. Sequencing used PBMCs from the stem cell graft donor, obtained from the stem cell graft. The source of this sequence is a human donor who donated a stem cell graft to a child with acute myeloid leukemia. The CDR3 DNA sequence: TGTGCCACCAGTGATTTGCCCGTGACAGGGTCCGCCGGGGAGCTGTTTTTT. Protein product: CATSDLPVTGSAGELFF.